Presented here are 20 T cell receptor beta chains from one specimen sequenced in a study of T-cell reconstitution after alpha-beta-depleted transplantation in children. Study-level points and caveats: Hyperexpanded clones declined; after one year, newly produced T cells mostly supplied diversity.

These receptors have no known antigen. A library of TCRbeta sequences, prepared with unique molecular identifiers, was generated. TCRdb fed the PCR reads into MiXCR, producing one record per CDR3 protein. This sample has hundreds of thousands of distinct CDR3 sequences, with 7.5% to 9% found just once. The sample was peripheral blood, taken 360 days after TCRalphabeta/CD19-depleted stem cell transplant. These receptor sequences come from a female patient between 2 and 10 years old who had a stem cell transplant for Fanconi anemia, so the T cells may come from the graft donor.

This clonotype was seen at least ten times. The chain links TRBV28 to TRBJ2-7; D is unresolved. Between the trimmed V and J ends, which lost 4 bases and 2 bases, there was a span of 21 bases. The CDR3 extends over 17 amino acids. Germline CDR1 MDHEN, CDR2 SYDVKM. The CDR3 is CASSSYGSSPVTYEQYF. CDR3 coding DNA: TGTGCCAGCAGTTCGTATGGCAGCTCCCCTGTAACCTACGAGCAGTACTTC.

This clonotype was seen at least ten times. The chain has TRBV6-2 or TRBV6-3 and TRBJ2-7; D remains ambiguous. Germline assignment: CDR1 MNHEY and CDR2 SVGEGT. This CDR3 has 13 amino acids. The V end was cut by 6 bases, the J end by 3 bases, with 12 bases between. The CDR3: CASSPYSVYEQYF. CDR3 nucleotides: TGTGCCAGCAGCCCTTACTCCGTCTACGAGCAGTACTTC.

V usage is TRBV4-2 and J usage is TRBJ2-1, with TRBD1 as a possible D gene (6 bases). Trimming took off 0 bases at V and 4 bases at J, with 10 bases between the two ends. The germline gives CDR1 LGHNA, CDR2 YNFKEQ. The CDR3 contains 15 residues. For the CDR3, the DNA is TGTGCCAGCAGCCAAGACATAACAGGGTACAATGAGCAGTTCTTC. Protein: CASSQDITGYNEQFF.

The chain has TRBV5-1 and TRBJ2-3; TRBD1 matches 11 bases. CDR3 size: 16 residues. J lost 7 bases, V lost 1 base, and 8 bases had no gene match. Per germline, CDR1 SGHRS and CDR2 YFSETQ. The CDR3 loop is CASSLRGTGGFNTQYF. CDR3 sequence (DNA): TGCGCCAGCAGCTTGCGGGGGACAGGGGGATTTAATACGCAGTATTTT.

Many counts were recorded for this clonotype. This rearrangement joins TRBV29-1 to TRBJ2-5, with D perhaps matching TRBD1 or TRBD2 (5 bases each). The CDR3 contains 16 residues. Trimming removed 0 bases at V and 1 base at J, with 15 bases between. CDR1 SQVTM and CDR2 ANQGSEA come from the germline V gene. The DNA of the CDR3 is TGCAGCGTTGAAGATCCTAGCCACGGGGCCCAAGAGACCCAGTACTTC. Translating it yields CSVEDPSHGAQETQYF.

This clonotype was seen a few times. This chain links TRBV5-8 with TRBJ1-2; no definite D call. This CDR3 contains 15 residues. V lost 3 bases and J 5 bases, leaving 17 bases between the germline ends. Looked up from germline, CDR1 is SGHTS and CDR2 is YDEGEE. In DNA form, the CDR3 reads TGTGCCAGCAGCTCCCCCGTGGCGGCCCCTTATGGCTACACCTTC. Protein product: CASSSPVAAPYGYTF.

This chain uses TRBV7-2 with TRBJ1-3; unclear D gene. Trimming pared 4 bases from V and 1 base from J, leaving 8 bases between. The CDR3 has 14 residues. Germline assignment: CDR1 SGHTA and CDR2 FQGNSA. The CDR3 bases are TGTGCCAGCAGCTCTCGAGTTTCTGGAAACACCATATATTTT. Translated, it gives CASSSRVSGNTIYF.

This clonotype has a count of ten or more. The CDR3 here is CATSGGGQPQHF. DNA of the CDR3: TGTGCCACCTCAGGGGGTGGCCAGCCCCAGCATTTT. The chain links TRBV2 to TRBJ1-5; 7 bases are a match to TRBD1. The CDR3 extends over 12 amino acids. Germline CDR1 reads SNHLY; CDR2 reads FYNNEI. V was pared by 10 bases and J by 7 bases, with 7 bases of the junction left unmatched.

This clonotype was counted at least ten times. This chain links TRBV4-1 with TRBJ1-1; TRBD1 might be the D (6 bases). The CDR3 is 15 residues long. Between the trimmed V and J ends, which lost 0 bases and 1 base, there was a span of 9 bases. CDR1 MGHRA and CDR2 YSYEKL come from the germline V gene. In nucleotides, the CDR3 is TGCGCCAGCAGCCAAGATGGGGGGCCGAACACTGAAGCTTTCTTT. Protein sequence: CASSQDGGPNTEAFF.

As to this clonotype: A read error may account for a junction end that differs from germline. V is TRBV5-6 and J is TRBJ2-3, with D unresolved. The CDR3 is made up of 15 amino acids. Germline loops: CDR1 SGHDT, CDR2 YYEEEE. Here the CDR3 reads CASSLVGGFTDTQFF. The CDR3 region has the DNA TGTGCCAGCAGCTTGGTAGGCGGCTTCACAGATACGCAGTTTTTT.

The chain joins TRBV6-1 to TRBJ2-7, with TRBD2 identical over 11 bases. Germline values: CDR1 MNHNS, CDR2 SASEGT. The ends lost 6 bases at V and 2 bases at J; junction bases unmatched: 6. CDR3 length: 15 amino acids. Here the CDR3 reads CASRPTSGAPYEQYV. The CDR3 DNA is TGTGCCAGCAGGCCGACTAGCGGGGCCCCCTACGAGCAGTACGTC.

This chain uses TRBV28 with TRBJ1-2, with D possibly TRBD1 on 5 matching bases. CDR1 is MDHEN, CDR2 SYDVKM, per germline. The CDR3 extends over 13 amino acids. Deletions cut 1 base from V and 6 bases from J, with 9 bases between. The CDR3 protein is CASSLSREDGYTF. The DNA for the CDR3 is TGTGCCAGCAGTTTATCCAGGGAGGATGGCTACACCTTC.

The chain links TRBV6-1 to TRBJ2-6; D is undetermined. This CDR3 is 13 amino acids long. CDR1 MNHNS and CDR2 SASEGT come from the germline V gene. Trimming stripped 8 bases from V and 2 bases from J, with 7 bases between. The CDR3 reads CASGRTGANVLTF. The CDR3, as DNA: TGTGCCAGCGGGCGGACTGGGGCCAACGTCCTGACTTTC.

This clonotype showed up many times. The J gene is TRBJ2-7, the V gene TRBV5-1; the match to TRBD1 covers 7 bases. Germline V gene data show CDR1 as SGHRS and CDR2 as YFSETQ. Trimming removed 4 bases from V and 0 bases from J; junction bases left unmatched: 10. CDR3 length equals 16 residues. Written as DNA, the CDR3 is TGCGCCAGCAGCGGAACGACAGGGTTGAACTCCTACGAGCAGTACTTC. This codes for CASSGTTGLNSYEQYF. The whole variable domain, remainder taken from reference TRBV5-1 and TRBJ2-7, is KAGVTQTPRYLIKTRGQQVTLSCSPISGHRSVSWYQQTPGQGLQFLFEYFSETQRNKGNFPGRFSGRQFSNSRSEMNVSTLELGDSALYLCASSGTTGLNSYEQYFGPGTRLTVT.

V gene TRBV7-6 combines with J gene TRBJ1-3, with a weak D call TRBD1 (5 bases). The V end was cut by 5 bases, the J end by 3 bases, with 20 bases between. The CDR3 is 17 residues long. Germline V gives CDR1 SGHVS, CDR2 FNYEAQ. In nucleotides, the CDR3 is TGTGCCAGCAGCCAACTGTCAGGGAATAATTTTGGAAACACCATATATTTT. This gives the protein CASSQLSGNNFGNTIYF.

This clonotype was detected ten times or more. The CDR3 bases are TGTGCCAGCAGCGTCTTCGGTGGGGGGGACTACGAGCAGTACTTC. Its translation: CASSVFGGGDYEQYF. The chain uses TRBV9 and TRBJ2-7, with 7 bases aligning to TRBD2. J was trimmed by 3 bases and V by 2 bases; bases with no gene match: 8. The CDR3 is 15 residues long. Germline V CDR1 and CDR2: SGDLS, YYNGEE. The full variable domain, with the rest looked up from reference TRBV9 and TRBJ2-7, is DSGVTQTPKHLITATGQRVTLRCSPRSGDLSVYWYQQSLDQGLQFLIQYYNGEERAKGNILERFSAQQFPDLHSELNLSSLELGDSALYFCASSVFGGGDYEQYFGPGTRLTVT.

The chain uses TRBV30 and TRBJ2-6, with TRBD1 identical over 8 bases. Trimming at V came to 4 bases and at J to 4 bases, leaving 6 bases not matched to a gene. Per the germline V gene, CDR1 is GTSNPN and CDR2 is SVGIG (reference sequence). The CDR3 consists of 15 residues. CDR3 loop: CAWTDRGRGANVLTF. The CDR3 nucleotides are TGTGCCTGGACCGACAGGGGAAGAGGGGCCAACGTCCTGACTTTC.

A word on this clonotype: With a much larger clone just one base away, this may be a read error. The V call is TRBV12-3 or TRBV12-4, the J call TRBJ2-3; 9 bases are shared with TRBD1. The CDR3 has 18 residues. The CDR3: CARSPGQGHLAGTDTQYF. CDR3 nucleotides: TGTGCCCGCAGCCCGGGACAGGGACATCTAGCTGGCACAGATACGCAGTATTTT.

This clonotype was counted between two and nine times. The rearrangement joins TRBV5-1 to TRBJ1-2; 8 positions match TRBD1. V gave up 4 bases and J gave up 8 bases; unmatched junction bases: 13. This CDR3 has 15 residues. CDR1 and CDR2 from the germline V gene are SGHRS and YFSETQ. In DNA, the CDR3 is TGCGCCAGCAGCGGTCGGACAGGGAAAGGAGGAGGCTACACCTTC. Amino acids: CASSGRTGKGGGYTF.

This chain links TRBV7-2 with TRBJ2-7; 9 bases match TRBD2. There are 16 residues in the CDR3. Losses at the gene ends were 3 bases for V and 0 bases for J; bases not matched to a gene: 6. CDR1 is SGHTA and CDR2 is FQGNSA in the germline V gene. Here the CDR3 DNA reads TGTGCCAGCAGCTTGGGCGGGGGGGCAAGCTCCTACGAGCAGTACTTC. As protein: CASSLGGGASSYEQYF. The variable domain in full, completed from reference TRBV7-2 and TRBJ2-7, reads GAGVSQSPSNKVTEKGKDVELRCDPISGHTALYWYRQSLGQGLEFLIYFQGNSAPDKSGLPSDRFSAERTGGSVSTLTIQRTQQEDSAVYLCASSLGGGASSYEQYFGPGTRLTVT.